Following are 6 T cell receptor beta chains from one sample sequenced in a study of control samples from healthy donors and cancer patients. Profiling relied on immunoSEQ multiplex PCR, and the TCRdb table lists in-frame clones only, not all of them. The repertoire includes 120,000 or so clones, about 92% of them detected once, and around 1.8% sits in the top ten. Sequenced sample: PBMCs. These receptors all come from a man in his fifties or sixties with head and neck cancer.

The chain has TRBV7-9 and TRBJ2-6; D is undetermined. Germline loops: CDR1 SEHNR, CDR2 FQNEAQ (reference sequence). The CDR3 is made up of 18 amino acids. V was clipped by 4 bases and J by 0 bases, with 16 bases between them. The CDR3 region is CASSSNILLSSGANVLTF. DNA of the CDR3: TGTGCCAGCAGCTCCAACATCCTTCTTTCCTCTGGGGCCAACGTCCTGACTTTC.

The chain links TRBV18 to TRBJ1-2; D may be TRBD1 (5 bases). This CDR3 region has 13 residues. Germline V gene data show CDR1 as KGHSH and CDR2 as LQKENI. The V and J ends lost 8 bases and 3 bases respectively, with 13 bases between them. The CDR3, as DNA: TGTGCCAGCACCCCGGGGCTGGACTATGGCTACACCTTC. The encoded protein is CASTPGLDYGYTF.

The genes are TRBV6-5 and TRBJ1-1; possibly TRBD1 for D (5 bases). CDR3 size: 11 residues. The germline V and J ends were trimmed by 8 bases and 1 base, with 5 bases remaining between them. Germline V gene lookup returns CDR1 MNHEY and CDR2 SVGAGI. CDR3 amino acids: CASQGNTEAFF. The CDR3 bases are TGTGCCAGCCAGGGGAACACTGAAGCTTTCTTT.

The V gene is TRBV27, the J gene TRBJ2-3, with 16 bases fitting TRBD2. CDR3 length: 21 amino acids. V was pared by 5 bases and J by 0 bases, with 14 bases of the junction left unmatched. CDR1 and CDR2 from the germline V gene are MNHEY and SMNVEV (reference sequence). This CDR3 reads CASSPLPGLAGGWSSTDTQYF. The CDR3 DNA reads as TGTGCCAGCAGTCCCCTCCCGGGACTAGCGGGGGGGTGGTCGAGCACAGATACGCAGTATTTT.

This chain uses TRBV7-2 with TRBJ1-6; the D is unclear. The V end lost 1 base, the J end lost 7 bases, and 5 bases lay between the germline ends. The germline V gene encodes CDR1 SGHTA and CDR2 FQGNSA. The CDR3 loop spans 13 amino acids. For the CDR3, the DNA is TGTGCCAGCAGCTTAGACGGGAATTCACCCCTCCACTTT. As protein: CASSLDGNSPLHF.

The chain employs TRBV7-3 and TRBJ2-5, with unresolved D. This CDR3 contains 13 residues. The ends were cut back, 3 bases at V and 2 bases at J, with 7 bases in the middle. Germline assignment: CDR1 SGHTA and CDR2 FQGTGA. The CDR3 DNA reads as TGTGCCAGCAGCTTGGAAAGACAAGAGACCCAGTACTTC. Protein: CASSLERQETQYF.